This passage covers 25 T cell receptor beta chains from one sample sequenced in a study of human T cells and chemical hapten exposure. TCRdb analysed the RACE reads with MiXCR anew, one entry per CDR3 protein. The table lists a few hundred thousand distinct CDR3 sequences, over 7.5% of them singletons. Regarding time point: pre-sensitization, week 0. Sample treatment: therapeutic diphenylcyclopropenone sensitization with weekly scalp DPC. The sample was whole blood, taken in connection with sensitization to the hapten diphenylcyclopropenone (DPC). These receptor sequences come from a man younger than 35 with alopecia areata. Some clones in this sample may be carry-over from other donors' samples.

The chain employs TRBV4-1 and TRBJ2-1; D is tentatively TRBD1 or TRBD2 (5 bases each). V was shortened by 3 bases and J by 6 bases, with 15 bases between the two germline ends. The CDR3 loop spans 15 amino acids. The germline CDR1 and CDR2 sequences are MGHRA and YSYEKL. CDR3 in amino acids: CASSHVREWSNEQFF. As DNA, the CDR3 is TGCGCCAGCAGCCACGTCAGGGAGTGGAGCAATGAGCAGTTCTTC.

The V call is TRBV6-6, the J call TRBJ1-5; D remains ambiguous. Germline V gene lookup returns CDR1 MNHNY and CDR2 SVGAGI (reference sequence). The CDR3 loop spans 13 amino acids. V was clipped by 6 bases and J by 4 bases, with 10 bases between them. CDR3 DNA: TGTGCCAGCAGCATAATACAGAATCAGCCCCAGCATTTT. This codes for CASSIIQNQPQHF.

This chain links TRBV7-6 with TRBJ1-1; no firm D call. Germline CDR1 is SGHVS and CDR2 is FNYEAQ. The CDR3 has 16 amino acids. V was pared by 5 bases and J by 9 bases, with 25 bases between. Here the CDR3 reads CASSMFPRDGGKKAFF. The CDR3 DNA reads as TGTGCCAGCAGCATGTTCCCACGAGATGGTGGGAAAAAAGCTTTCTTT.

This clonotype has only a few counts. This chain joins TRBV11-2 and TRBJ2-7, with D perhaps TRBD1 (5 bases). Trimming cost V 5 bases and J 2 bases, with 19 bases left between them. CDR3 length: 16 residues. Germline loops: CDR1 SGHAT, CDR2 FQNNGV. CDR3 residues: CASSPTPGKSAYEQYV. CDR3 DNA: TGTGCCAGCAGCCCCACCCCAGGGAAGTCGGCCTACGAGCAGTACGTC.

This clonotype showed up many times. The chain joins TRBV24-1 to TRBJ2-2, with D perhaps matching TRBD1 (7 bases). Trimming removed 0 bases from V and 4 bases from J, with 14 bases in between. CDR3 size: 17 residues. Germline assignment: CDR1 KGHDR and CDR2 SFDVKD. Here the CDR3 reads CATSDLAGGSSTGELFF. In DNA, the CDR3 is TGTGCCACCAGTGATTTGGCAGGGGGGTCGAGCACCGGGGAGCTGTTTTTT.

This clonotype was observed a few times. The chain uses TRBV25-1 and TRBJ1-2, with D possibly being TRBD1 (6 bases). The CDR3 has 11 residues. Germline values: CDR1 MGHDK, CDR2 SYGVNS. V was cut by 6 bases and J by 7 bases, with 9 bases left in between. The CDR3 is CASSRGTGYTF. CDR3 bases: TGTGCCAGCAGCAGGGGTACTGGCTACACCTTC.

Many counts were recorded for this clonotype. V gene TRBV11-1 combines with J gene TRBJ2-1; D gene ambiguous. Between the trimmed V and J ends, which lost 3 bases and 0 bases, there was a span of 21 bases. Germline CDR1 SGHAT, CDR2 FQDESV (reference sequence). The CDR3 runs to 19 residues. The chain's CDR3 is CASSFSQLVHSSSYNEQFF. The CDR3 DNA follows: TGTGCCAGCAGCTTCTCTCAGCTAGTACATTCCAGCTCCTACAATGAGCAGTTCTTC. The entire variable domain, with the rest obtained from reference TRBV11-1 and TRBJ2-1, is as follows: EAEVAQSPRYKITEKSQAVAFWCDPISGHATLYWYRQILGQGPELLVQFQDESVVDDSQLPKDRFSAERLKGVDSTLKIQPAELGDSAMYLCASSFSQLVHSSSYNEQFFGPGTRLTVL.

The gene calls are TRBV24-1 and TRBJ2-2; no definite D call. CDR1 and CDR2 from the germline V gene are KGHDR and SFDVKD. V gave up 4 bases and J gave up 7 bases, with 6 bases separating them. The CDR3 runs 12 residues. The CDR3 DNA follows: TGTGCCACCAGTGAATCTGACGGGGAGCTGTTTTTT. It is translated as CATSESDGELFF.

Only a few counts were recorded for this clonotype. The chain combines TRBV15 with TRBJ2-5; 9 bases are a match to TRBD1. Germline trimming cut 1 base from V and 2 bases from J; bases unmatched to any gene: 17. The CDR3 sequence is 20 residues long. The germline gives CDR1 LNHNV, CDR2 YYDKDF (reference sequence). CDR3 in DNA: TGTGCCACCAGCAGAGTATGGACAGGGGTGGTAGAATCGGGACAAGAGACCCAGTACTTC. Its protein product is CATSRVWTGVVESGQETQYF.

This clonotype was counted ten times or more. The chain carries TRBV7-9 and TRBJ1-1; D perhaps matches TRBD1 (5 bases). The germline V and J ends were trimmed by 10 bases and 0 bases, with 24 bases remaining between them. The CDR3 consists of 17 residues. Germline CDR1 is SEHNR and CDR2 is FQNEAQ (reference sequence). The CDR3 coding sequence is TGTGCCACCAGTCCTCTCCGGGGGACGGGGATGAACACTGAAGCTTTCTTT. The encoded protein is CATSPLRGTGMNTEAFF.

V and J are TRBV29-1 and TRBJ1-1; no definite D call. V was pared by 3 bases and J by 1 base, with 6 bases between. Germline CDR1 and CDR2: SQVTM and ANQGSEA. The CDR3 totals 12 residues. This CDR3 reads CSVENRNTEAFF. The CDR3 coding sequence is TGCAGCGTTGAGAACAGGAACACTGAAGCTTTCTTT.

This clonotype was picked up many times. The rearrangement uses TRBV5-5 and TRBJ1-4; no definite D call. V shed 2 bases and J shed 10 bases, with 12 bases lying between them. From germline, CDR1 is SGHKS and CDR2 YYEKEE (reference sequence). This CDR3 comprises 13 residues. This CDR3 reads CASSFASPGKLFF. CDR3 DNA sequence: TGTGCCAGCAGCTTCGCTTCGCCGGGAAAACTGTTTTTT.

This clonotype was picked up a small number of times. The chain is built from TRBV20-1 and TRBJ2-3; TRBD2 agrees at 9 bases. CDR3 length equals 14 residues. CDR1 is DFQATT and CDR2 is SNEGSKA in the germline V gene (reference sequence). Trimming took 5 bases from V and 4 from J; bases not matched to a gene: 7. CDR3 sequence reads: CSAPTSGRPDTQYF. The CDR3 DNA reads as TGCAGTGCTCCGACTAGCGGTCGCCCAGATACGCAGTATTTT.

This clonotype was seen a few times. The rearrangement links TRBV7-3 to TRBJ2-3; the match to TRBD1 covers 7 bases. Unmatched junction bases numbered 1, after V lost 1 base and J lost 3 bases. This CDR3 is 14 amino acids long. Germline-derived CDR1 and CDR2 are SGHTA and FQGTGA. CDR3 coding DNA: TGTGCCAGCAGCTTAATGACAGGGACAGATACGCAGTATTTT. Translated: CASSLMTGTDTQYF. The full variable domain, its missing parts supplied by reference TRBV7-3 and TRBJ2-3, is GAGVSQTPSNKVTEKGKYVELRCDPISGHTALYWYRQSLGQGPEFLIYFQGTGAADDSGLPNDRFFAVRPEGSVSTLKIQRTERGDSAVYLCASSLMTGTDTQYFGPGTRLTVL.

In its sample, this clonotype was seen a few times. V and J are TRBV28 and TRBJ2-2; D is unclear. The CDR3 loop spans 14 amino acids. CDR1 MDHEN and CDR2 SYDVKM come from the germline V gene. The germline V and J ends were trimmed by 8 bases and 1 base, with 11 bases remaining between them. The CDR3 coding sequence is TGTGCCAGCTCGGCAGGCCTGAACACCGGGGAGCTGTTTTTT. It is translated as CASSAGLNTGELFF.

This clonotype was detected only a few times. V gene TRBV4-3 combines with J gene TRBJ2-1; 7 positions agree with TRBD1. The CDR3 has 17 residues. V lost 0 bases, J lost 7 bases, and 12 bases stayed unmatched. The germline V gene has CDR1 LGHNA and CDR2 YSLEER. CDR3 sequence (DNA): TGCGCCAGCAGCCAAGATCCTAGGGGGCCTGCCTCGAATGAGCAGTTCTTC. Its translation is CASSQDPRGPASNEQFF.

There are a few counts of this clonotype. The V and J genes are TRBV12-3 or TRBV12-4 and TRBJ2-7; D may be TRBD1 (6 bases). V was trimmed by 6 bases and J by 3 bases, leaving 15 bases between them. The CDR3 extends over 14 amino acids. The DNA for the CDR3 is TGTGCCAGCAGGCCCTATGACAGGTTCTACGAGCAGTACTTC. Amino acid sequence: CASRPYDRFYEQYF.

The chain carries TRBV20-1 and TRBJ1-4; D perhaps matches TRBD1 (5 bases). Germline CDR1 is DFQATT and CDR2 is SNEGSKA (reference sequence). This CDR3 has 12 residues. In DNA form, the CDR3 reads TGCAGCTACAGGCGGGACGCTGAAAAACTGTTTTTT. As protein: CSYRRDAEKLFF.

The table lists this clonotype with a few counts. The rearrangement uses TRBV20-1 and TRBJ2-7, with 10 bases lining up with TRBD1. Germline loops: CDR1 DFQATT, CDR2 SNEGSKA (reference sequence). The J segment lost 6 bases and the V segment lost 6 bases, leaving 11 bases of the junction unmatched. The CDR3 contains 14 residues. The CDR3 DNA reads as TGCAGTGCATCAGCCGGGACAGGGGCCGGCGAGCAGTACTTC. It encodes CSASAGTGAGEQYF.

The CDR3 reads CASSSPGGLQETQYF. The CDR3 DNA reads as TGTGCCAGCAGTTCCCCCGGGGGGCTTCAAGAGACCCAGTACTTC. The V call is TRBV6-5, the J call TRBJ2-5; perhaps TRBD2 as D (7 bases). Trimming cost V 4 bases and J 2 bases, with 14 bases left between them. This CDR3 has 15 amino acids. CDR1 is MNHEY, CDR2 SVGAGI, per germline.

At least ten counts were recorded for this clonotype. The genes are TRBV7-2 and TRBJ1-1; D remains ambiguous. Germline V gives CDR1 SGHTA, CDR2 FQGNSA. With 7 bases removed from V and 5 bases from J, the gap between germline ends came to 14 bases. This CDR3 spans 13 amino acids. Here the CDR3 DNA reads TGTGCCAGCACCCGATACTGGGTAACTGAAGCTTTCTTT. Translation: CASTRYWVTEAFF.

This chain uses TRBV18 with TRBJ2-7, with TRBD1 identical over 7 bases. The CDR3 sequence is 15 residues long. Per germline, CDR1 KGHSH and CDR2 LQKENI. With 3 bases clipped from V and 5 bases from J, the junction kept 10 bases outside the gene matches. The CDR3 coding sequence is TGTGCCAGCTCACCTCCGTCCGACAGGGCCCACGAGCAGTACTTC. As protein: CASSPPSDRAHEQYF. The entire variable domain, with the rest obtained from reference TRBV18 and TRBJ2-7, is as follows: NAGVMQNPRHLVRRRGQEARLRCSPMKGHSHVYWYRQLPEEGLKFMVYLQKENIIDESGMPKERFSAEFPKEGPSILRIQQVVRGDSAAYFCASSPPSDRAHEQYFGPGTRLTVT.

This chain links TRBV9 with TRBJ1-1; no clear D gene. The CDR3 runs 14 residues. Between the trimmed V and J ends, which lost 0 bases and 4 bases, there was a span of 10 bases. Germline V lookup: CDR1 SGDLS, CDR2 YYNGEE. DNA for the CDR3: TGTGCCAGCAGCGTAGTTGAGGTGGGCACTGAAGCTTTCTTT. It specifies CASSVVEVGTEAFF.

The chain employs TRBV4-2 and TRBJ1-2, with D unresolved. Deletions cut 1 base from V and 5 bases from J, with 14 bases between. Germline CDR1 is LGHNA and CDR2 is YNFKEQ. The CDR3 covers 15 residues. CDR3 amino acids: CASSQVSGEKYGYTF. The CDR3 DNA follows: TGTGCCAGCAGCCAAGTTAGCGGTGAAAAGTATGGCTACACCTTC.

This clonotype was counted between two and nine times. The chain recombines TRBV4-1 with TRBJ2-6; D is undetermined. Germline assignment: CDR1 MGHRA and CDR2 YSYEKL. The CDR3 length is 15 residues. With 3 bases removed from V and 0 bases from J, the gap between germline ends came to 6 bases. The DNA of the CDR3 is TGCGCCAGCAGCCATAAGGGCTCTGGGGCCAACGTCCTGACTTTC. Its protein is CASSHKGSGANVLTF.